The sequence of this T cell receptor (beta chain) was determined in a study of blood T cell repertoires in COVID-19. Clones were sequenced by immunoSEQ multiplex PCR, and TCRdb holds only the in-frame ones, with some missing. Of about 30,000 clones in the sample, 75% to 85% are singletons; the top ten hold about 9.7%. Trimming took off 4 bases at V and 3 bases at J, with 13 bases between the two ends. This CDR3 is 15 amino acids long. CDR1 SNHLY and CDR2 FYNNEI come from the germline V gene. The TCR was taken from a man older than 75 with active COVID-19. The chain carries TRBV2 and TRBJ1-5, with a possible D match to TRBD1 (5 bases). The sample taken for sequencing was peripheral blood. The CDR3 sequence is CASSVEGTLNQPQHF. The CDR3 coding sequence is TGTGCCAGCAGTGTGGAGGGGACCCTCAATCAGCCCCAGCATTTT.